Following are 21 T cell receptor beta chains from one sample sequenced in a study of blood T cell repertoires in COVID-19. Sequenced by immunoSEQ multiplex PCR; TCRdb stores in-frame clones only, minus some. Among about 160,000 clones, around 85% were seen once, and the ten largest hold approximately 7%. The sample was peripheral blood. All receptors come from an older man with COVID-19, enrolled during active disease.

A few counts support this clone. The chain employs TRBV27 and TRBJ1-6, with no clear D. The CDR3 loop spans 15 amino acids. The germline V gene has CDR1 MNHEY and CDR2 SMNVEV (reference sequence). The V gene lost 3 bases and the J gene lost 6 bases, with 12 bases spanning the gap. The CDR3 here is CASSFKAGLNSPLHF. The CDR3 DNA is TGTGCCAGCAGTTTCAAGGCGGGTCTTAATTCACCCCTCCACTTT.

V and J are TRBV15 and TRBJ1-4; D is uncertain. V was trimmed by 7 bases and J by 2 bases, leaving 11 bases between them. The V gene's germline CDR1 is LNHNV and CDR2 YYDKDF (reference sequence). CDR3 length equals 14 residues. The CDR3, as DNA: TGTGCCACCAAACGGGTGGGTACTAATGAAAAACTGTTTTTT. Protein product: CATKRVGTNEKLFF.

V is TRBV5-1 and J is TRBJ1-3; D is unclear. V was trimmed by 1 base and J by 0 bases, leaving 11 bases between them. CDR3 size: 16 residues. Germline V gene data show CDR1 as SGHRS and CDR2 as YFSETQ. The CDR3 reads CASSLSGPSSGNTIYF. The CDR3 DNA is TGCGCCAGCAGCTTGTCAGGTCCCAGCTCTGGAAACACCATATATTTT.

CDR3 nucleotide sequence: TGCGCCAGCAGCTACACCCACGCAGGCGCAGAGCTGTTTTTT. Its translation: CASSYTHAGAELFF. The chain joins TRBV5-1 to TRBJ2-2; D uncertain. CDR3 length: 14 amino acids. Germline-derived CDR1 and CDR2 are SGHRS and YFSETQ. V was pared by 3 bases and J by 11 bases, with 17 bases between.

DNA of the CDR3: TGTGCCAGCAGGGCAGCCAGGGAGGCGGCTTCACCCCTCCACTTT. Encoded protein: CASRAAREAASPLHF. The chain uses TRBV11-2 and TRBJ1-6, with TRBD1 as a possible D gene (5 bases). CDR1 and CDR2 (germline): SGHAT, FQNNGV. The CDR3 sequence is 15 residues long. Trimming removed 6 bases from V and 9 bases from J, with 18 bases in between.

The table lists this clone with a few counts. The chain has TRBV7-9 and TRBJ1-1; 10 bases are a match to TRBD1. The CDR3 extends over 15 amino acids. V shed 4 bases and J 1 base; nucleotides not matched to a gene: 3. CDR1 and CDR2 (germline): SEHNR, FQNEAQ (reference sequence). The CDR3 DNA reads as TGTGCCAGCAGCTACTGGACAGGGGGGAACACTGAAGCTTTCTTT. It encodes CASSYWTGGNTEAFF.

The chain uses TRBV2 and TRBJ2-7; 8 bases are shared with TRBD1. V was pared by 4 bases and J by 0 bases, with 5 bases of the junction left unmatched. The CDR3 runs 15 residues. Germline V gives CDR1 SNHLY, CDR2 FYNNEI. The CDR3 DNA is TGTGCCAGCAGTGGGGGGACAGGACCCTCCTACGAGCAGTACTTC. Translated, it gives CASSGGTGPSYEQYF.

This clone was seen just once. The rearrangement joins TRBV18 to TRBJ1-1; no clear D gene. Germline V gives CDR1 KGHSH, CDR2 LQKENI. V was trimmed by 4 bases and J by 0 bases, leaving 3 bases between them. The CDR3 runs to 12 residues. CDR3 residues: CASSRVNTEAFF. Written as DNA, the CDR3 is TGTGCCAGCTCACGAGTGAACACTGAAGCTTTCTTT.

The gene calls are TRBV18 and TRBJ2-7; D remains unclear. This CDR3 comprises 13 residues. The V and J ends lost 2 bases and 0 bases respectively, with 5 bases between them. Looked up from germline, CDR1 is KGHSH and CDR2 is LQKENI. CDR3 in DNA: TGTGCCAGCTCACCAGACAACTCCTACGAGCAGTACTTC. Translated, it gives CASSPDNSYEQYF.

The chain is built from TRBV27 and TRBJ2-1; 7 bases agree with TRBD1. Looked up from germline, CDR1 is MNHEY and CDR2 is SMNVEV (reference sequence). CDR3 size: 12 residues. V gave up 6 bases and J gave up 8 bases; unmatched junction bases: 4. In DNA form, the CDR3 reads TGTGCCAGCAGAACCACAGGGGATGAGCAGTTCTTC. It encodes CASRTTGDEQFF.

This chain joins TRBV7-2 and TRBJ1-4, with 9 bases matching TRBD1. The CDR3 sequence is 14 residues long. CDR1 is SGHTA and CDR2 is FQGNSA in the germline V gene. V shed 5 bases and J 8 bases; nucleotides not matched to a gene: 6. CDR3 loop: CASSPGTGYEKLFF. The DNA for the CDR3 is TGTGCCAGCAGCCCCGGGACAGGGTACGAAAAACTGTTTTTT.

The chain uses TRBV5-1 and TRBJ1-4; no definite D call. CDR1 is SGHRS and CDR2 is YFSETQ in the germline V gene. V was trimmed by 4 bases and J by 4 bases, leaving 17 bases between them. There are 16 residues in the CDR3. Here the CDR3 reads CASSPQRLRNNEKLFF. Here the CDR3 DNA reads TGCGCCAGCAGCCCGCAACGTCTGAGAAATAATGAAAAACTGTTTTTT.

This chain connects TRBV2 to TRBJ1-5; weak D call: TRBD1 (6 bases). CDR1 is SNHLY and CDR2 is FYNNEI in the germline V gene. V gave up 3 bases and J gave up 6 bases, with 12 bases separating them. The CDR3 is 14 amino acids. CDR3 sequence (DNA): TGTGCCAGCAGTGACGGGGACAACCCTCAGCCCCAGCATTTT. Its translation is CASSDGDNPQPQHF.

This clone was detected only a few times. The chain has TRBV5-1 and TRBJ1-1, with 10 bases fitting TRBD1. J lost 1 base, V lost 4 bases, and 4 bases had no gene match. The CDR3 consists of 15 residues. Germline CDR1 reads SGHRS; CDR2 reads YFSETQ. Here the CDR3 DNA reads TGCGCCAGCAGCCCCGGGACAGGGGCGAACACTGAAGCTTTCTTT. It specifies CASSPGTGANTEAFF.

The J gene is TRBJ1-1, the V gene TRBV7-8; maybe TRBD1 (6 bases). Between the trimmed V and J ends, which lost 3 bases and 10 bases, there was a span of 18 bases. The germline CDR1 and CDR2 sequences are SGHVS and FQNEAQ. This CDR3 spans 14 amino acids. This CDR3 reads CASSFPVGGARAFF. CDR3 sequence (DNA): TGTGCCAGCAGCTTTCCTGTCGGGGGGGCACGAGCTTTCTTT.

The V and J genes are TRBV19 and TRBJ1-1; 8 nucleotides line up with TRBD1. This CDR3 region has 14 residues. CDR1 LNHDA and CDR2 SQIVND come from the germline V gene (reference sequence). Losses at the gene ends were 5 bases for V and 4 bases for J; bases not matched to a gene: 6. CDR3 bases: TGTGCCAGTAGTCTGGGACAGGTCCTCACTGAAGCTTTCTTT. Translation: CASSLGQVLTEAFF.

With regard to this clone: Other DNA sequences from this sample encode an identical CDR3 as well. In DNA form, the CDR3 reads TGTGCCAGCTCACCATCCGGTGGCGAGCAGTACTTC. Translation: CASSPSGGEQYF. The V call is TRBV18, the J call TRBJ2-7; D is unresolved. This CDR3 is 12 amino acids long. Germline CDR1 is KGHSH and CDR2 is LQKENI. The V gene lost 2 bases and the J gene lost 6 bases, with 8 bases spanning the gap.

The J gene is TRBJ2-1, the V gene TRBV5-4, with D possibly TRBD2 on 7 matching bases. CDR1 is SGHNT and CDR2 is YYREEE in the germline V gene (reference sequence). The CDR3 sequence is 15 residues long. V dropped 4 bases and J dropped 7 bases, with 18 bases sitting between them. The CDR3 sequence: CASSGRGALGNEQFF. CDR3 DNA sequence: TGTGCCAGCAGCGGCCGGGGGGCCCTTGGGAATGAGCAGTTCTTC.

The chain uses TRBV6-5 and TRBJ1-5, with D perhaps matching TRBD1 (5 bases). This CDR3 is 15 amino acids long. The germline V gene encodes CDR1 MNHEY and CDR2 SVGAGI. With 0 bases removed from V and 7 bases from J, the gap between germline ends came to 13 bases. In DNA, the CDR3 is TGTGCCAGCAGTTACTCGTGGCAGGGAAGGCAGCCCCAGCATTTT. It encodes CASSYSWQGRQPQHF.

In its sample, this clone was seen a few times. V usage is TRBV14 and J usage is TRBJ1-2; possible D gene TRBD1, 6 bases. CDR3 length equals 13 residues. The V end was cut by 4 bases, the J end by 4 bases, with 10 bases between. The germline V gene has CDR1 SGHDN and CDR2 FVKESK. CDR3 sequence (DNA): TGTGCCAGCAGCCCGGACAGCCTCTATGGCTACACCTTC. Protein product: CASSPDSLYGYTF.

This clone came up a few times. This chain uses TRBV7-3 with TRBJ2-6, with D perhaps TRBD2 (5 bases). The V end lost 2 bases, the J end lost 0 bases, and 8 bases lay between the germline ends. CDR3 length: 16 amino acids. The germline V gene has CDR1 SGHTA and CDR2 FQGTGA. The CDR3 bases are TGTGCCAGCAGCTTACGGGCGGGCTCTGGGGCCAACGTCCTGACTTTC. Translation: CASSLRAGSGANVLTF.